One sample yielded the 28 T cell receptor beta chains listed below, sequenced in a study of cytotoxic CD8 clonotypes in ibrutinib-treated CLL (dated by TCRdb to 2020 to 2022). Libraries were built with the immunoSEQ multiplex PCR assay. In TCRdb, the immuneACCESS table is reduced to in-frame sequences with V and J assigned. These tables do not hold every clone; where another copy was compared, an unresolved V gene accounts for under half, and the others remain unexplained. For this sample the table gives 60,000 to 65,000 clones, of which 45% to 65% were detected only once. About 14% of the sample goes to the ten largest clones. According to the study, the label for this sample's time point signals: approximately twelve months on ibrutinib. The material was PBMCs, obtained after 12 months of ibrutinib treatment. The receptors originated from a human donor with chronic lymphocytic leukemia.

This clone was observed many times. V usage is TRBV28 and J usage is TRBJ1-1, with D maybe TRBD1 (5 bases). Germline assignment: CDR1 MDHEN and CDR2 SYDVKM. This CDR3 spans 14 amino acids. V dropped 3 bases and J dropped 5 bases, with 13 bases sitting between them. The CDR3 sequence is CASSFSGGGTEAFF. The DNA for the CDR3 is TGTGCCAGCAGTTTCAGTGGGGGTGGAACTGAAGCTTTCTTT.

This clone was recorded once. The CDR3 DNA is TGTGCCAGCAGCTTGGTAGGGACAGGGGATAAGCAGTTCTTC. This sequence encodes CASSLVGTGDKQFF. The V call is TRBV5-6, the J call TRBJ2-1; 10 bases align to TRBD1. V shed 0 bases, J shed 11 bases, and the junction held 5 bases outside the gene matches. The CDR3 runs 14 residues. Germline V CDR1 and CDR2: SGHDT, YYEEEE. The full variable domain, with the rest looked up from reference TRBV5-6 and TRBJ2-1, is DAGVTQSPTHLIKTRGQQVTLRCSPKSGHDTVSWYQQALGQGPQFIFQYYEEEERQRGNFPDRFSGHQFPNYSSELNVNALLLGDSALYLCASSLVGTGDKQFFGPGTRLTVL.

In its sample, this clone was seen a few times. V usage is TRBV27 and J usage is TRBJ2-2; TRBD1 agrees at 8 bases. This CDR3 region has 15 residues. Germline-derived CDR1 and CDR2 are MNHEY and SMNVEV (reference sequence). The J segment lost 5 bases and the V segment lost 3 bases, leaving 5 bases of the junction unmatched. CDR3: CASSLGQAGTGELFF. The CDR3 DNA reads TGTGCCAGCAGTTTGGGACAGGCAGGGACCGGGGAGCTGTTTTTT.

The chain carries TRBV2 and TRBJ2-3, with no clear D. The CDR3 length is 14 residues. Germline V gives CDR1 SNHLY, CDR2 FYNNEI. The V gene lost 4 bases and the J gene lost 1 base, with 9 bases spanning the gap. The DNA for the CDR3 is TGTGCCAGCAGTGTGGATAGCCGCACAGATACGCAGTATTTT. It specifies CASSVDSRTDTQYF.

The J gene is TRBJ2-5, the V gene TRBV19, with unresolved D. The CDR3 length is 14 residues. CDR1 is LNHDA and CDR2 is SQIVND in the germline V gene (reference sequence). Trimming took 2 bases from V and 2 from J, leaving 9 bases between them. The CDR3 here is CASSISYSQETQYF. The CDR3 DNA is TGTGCCAGTAGTATATCGTACAGTCAAGAGACCCAGTACTTC.

This clone was observed at least ten times. J is TRBJ2-7 and V is TRBV5-4, with a possible D match to TRBD1 (5 bases). The CDR3 has 16 amino acids. The germline V and J ends were trimmed by 4 bases and 0 bases, with 17 bases remaining between them. CDR1 and CDR2 from the germline V gene are SGHNT and YYREEE (reference sequence). CDR3 amino acids: CASSLTAGLSSYEQYF. DNA for the CDR3: TGTGCCAGCAGCCTTACTGCAGGGCTGAGCTCCTACGAGCAGTACTTC.

This clone has more than one count but fewer than ten. The rearrangement joins TRBV5-8 to TRBJ1-1; D is unresolved. From germline, CDR1 is SGHTS and CDR2 YDEGEE. The CDR3 is 14 residues long. V lost 4 bases and J lost 0, with 10 bases in between. CDR3 nucleotides: TGTGCCAGCAGCCGATTACCCTTGAACACTGAAGCTTTCTTT. Translating it yields CASSRLPLNTEAFF.

The chain couples TRBV7-8 to TRBJ2-3; D is ambiguous. The CDR3 consists of 14 residues. V lost 4 bases to trimming and J lost 0 bases, with 8 bases between them. CDR1 and CDR2 from the germline V gene are SGHVS and FQNEAQ. Here the CDR3 reads CASSWPSSTDTQYF. In DNA, the CDR3 is TGTGCCAGCAGCTGGCCTAGTAGCACAGATACGCAGTATTTT.

DNA for the CDR3: TGTGCCAGCAGCCTCCGTCCCATGGACATTCAGTACTTC. Protein sequence: CASSLRPMDIQYF. This sequence joins TRBV11-2 and TRBJ2-4; no clear D gene. CDR3 size: 13 residues. Germline lookup yields CDR1 SGHAT and CDR2 FQNNGV. With 5 bases removed from V and 8 bases from J, the gap between germline ends came to 13 bases.

J is TRBJ2-1 and V is TRBV19; 13 nucleotides align to TRBD2. The CDR3 runs 17 residues. Germline assignment: CDR1 LNHDA and CDR2 SQIVND (reference sequence). The junction had 4 bases not matched to a gene; V was cut back by 5 bases and J by 0 bases. Here the CDR3 reads CASSGGLAGSSYNEQFF. The DNA of the CDR3 is TGTGCCAGTAGTGGGGGACTAGCGGGGAGCTCCTACAATGAGCAGTTCTTC.

V usage is TRBV28 and J usage is TRBJ2-3, with 7 bases aligning to TRBD2. J lost 5 bases, V lost 5 bases, and 10 bases had no gene match. CDR1 and CDR2 from the germline V gene are MDHEN and SYDVKM. The CDR3 totals 15 residues. CDR3 in DNA: TGTGCCAGCAGTCCCTTAGCGGGTCGTGGAGATACGCAGTATTTT. Translating gives CASSPLAGRGDTQYF.

The gene calls are TRBV27 and TRBJ2-7, with 9 bases matching TRBD1. CDR1 and CDR2 (germline): MNHEY, SMNVEV (reference sequence). V shed 7 bases and J 1 base; nucleotides not matched to a gene: 8. This CDR3 is built from 15 residues. The CDR3, as DNA: TGTGCCAGCATCCTACGACAGGGGGGGTCCTACGAGCAGTACTTC. It codes for CASILRQGGSYEQYF.

V and J are TRBV6-5 and TRBJ2-7, with TRBD2 matching 13 bases. J lost 4 bases, V lost 6 bases, and 3 bases had no gene match. Germline assignment: CDR1 MNHEY and CDR2 SVGAGI. CDR3 length: 14 residues. CDR3 nucleotides: TGTGCCAGCAGCCGGACTAGCGGGGGATACGAGCAGTACTTC. Its protein product is CASSRTSGGYEQYF.

The chain recombines TRBV5-1 with TRBJ1-6; D is uncertain. The length of the CDR3 is 15 residues. Germline V gene lookup returns CDR1 SGHRS and CDR2 YFSETQ. Trimming pared 5 bases from V and 9 bases from J, leaving 18 bases between. The CDR3 nucleotides are TGCGCCAGCAGAAGGGTAGAGGTAATAACTTCACCCCTCCACTTT. It translates to CASRRVEVITSPLHF.

This clone was seen only a few times. The J gene is TRBJ1-4, the V gene TRBV12-5; tentative D call: TRBD1 (6 bases). Trimming removed 6 bases at V and 0 bases at J, with 11 bases between. This CDR3 has 15 amino acids. The germline CDR1 and CDR2 sequences are LGHNT and FRNRAP. CDR3 protein: CASGPRGPTNEKLFF. The CDR3 bases are TGTGCTAGTGGCCCCAGGGGCCCAACTAATGAAAAACTGTTTTTT.

The chain combines TRBV7-9 with TRBJ1-4, with TRBD1 matching over 7 bases. Germline trimming cut 5 bases from V and 4 bases from J; bases unmatched to any gene: 10. The CDR3 has 16 amino acids. Germline V gene lookup returns CDR1 SEHNR and CDR2 FQNEAQ (reference sequence). CDR3 DNA: TGTGCCAGCAGCGCACCCGAGGACAGGATTAATGAAAAACTGTTTTTT. Encoded protein: CASSAPEDRINEKLFF.

The chain recombines TRBV10-3 with TRBJ2-2, with 9 bases that match TRBD2. Germline lookup yields CDR1 ENHRY and CDR2 SYGVKD. CDR3 length: 16 amino acids. V gave up 6 bases and J gave up 0 bases; unmatched junction bases: 5. The CDR3 DNA sequence: TGTGCCATCAGAATTAGCGGGGGACCGAACACCGGGGAGCTGTTTTTT. Protein product: CAIRISGGPNTGELFF.

The V gene is TRBV18, the J gene TRBJ2-1, with 8 bases lining up with TRBD2. Germline lookup yields CDR1 KGHSH and CDR2 LQKENI. The V and J ends lost 4 bases and 2 bases, in that order; junction bases with no gene match: 4. The CDR3 has 15 residues. The CDR3 loop reads CASSRAGGPYNEQFF. The CDR3 region has the DNA TGTGCCAGCTCACGCGCGGGAGGCCCCTACAATGAGCAGTTCTTC.

This clone appeared a few times. This chain uses TRBV7-2 with TRBJ2-7; D remains ambiguous. The CDR3 contains 13 residues. The V and J ends lost 1 base and 2 bases respectively, with 6 bases between them. Germline lookup yields CDR1 SGHTA and CDR2 FQGNSA. CDR3 in amino acids: CASSLGVAYEQYF. Here the CDR3 DNA reads TGTGCCAGCAGCTTAGGGGTGGCCTACGAGCAGTACTTC.

The chain uses TRBV9 and TRBJ1-1; no definite D call. V dropped 0 bases and J dropped 4 bases, with 13 bases sitting between them. CDR1 SGDLS and CDR2 YYNGEE come from the germline V gene. CDR3 length equals 15 residues. CDR3 DNA sequence: TGTGCCAGCAGCGTAGAAGTGGGTCGGGTCACTGAAGCTTTCTTT. Translation gives CASSVEVGRVTEAFF.

The rearrangement links TRBV25-1 to TRBJ1-1, with D hard to call. V lost 7 bases and J 6 bases, leaving 12 bases between the germline ends. Germline values: CDR1 MGHDK, CDR2 SYGVNS. The CDR3 covers 12 residues. The CDR3 here is CASTEWGSEAFF. The DNA for the CDR3 is TGTGCCAGCACCGAATGGGGTTCTGAAGCTTTCTTT.

The table lists this clone with a few counts. The DNA of the CDR3 is TGTGCCAGCTCACCCCTGAAACAGGGATGGAACTATGGCTACACCTTC. This codes for CASSPLKQGWNYGYTF. The rearrangement uses TRBV18 and TRBJ1-2; the D gene is possibly TRBD1 (6 bases). Trimming cost V 3 bases and J 2 bases, with 16 bases left between them. Germline values: CDR1 KGHSH, CDR2 LQKENI. CDR3 size: 16 residues.

V and J are TRBV11-2 and TRBJ1-1; no definite D call. Trimming removed 1 base at V and 6 bases at J, with 9 bases between. Germline V gene sequence: CDR1 SGHAT, CDR2 FQNNGV. The CDR3 consists of 13 residues. CDR3 region: CASSLVEAAEAFF. DNA of the CDR3: TGTGCCAGCAGCTTAGTGGAGGCAGCTGAAGCTTTCTTT.

The V gene is TRBV27, the J gene TRBJ1-2, with D hard to call. CDR1 is MNHEY, CDR2 SMNVEV, per germline (reference sequence). This CDR3 spans 15 amino acids. The germline V and J ends were trimmed by 6 bases and 10 bases, with 24 bases remaining between them. The CDR3 nucleotides read TGTGCCAGCAGCTTGTACTCCGGCGGAGGGCGGGCCTACACCTTC. Translation gives CASSLYSGGGRAYTF.

The rearrangement links TRBV5-1 to TRBJ2-1; either TRBD1 or TRBD2 may supply D (5 bases each). The CDR3 sequence is 12 residues long. V was clipped by 4 bases and J by 5 bases, with 7 bases between them. Germline values: CDR1 SGHRS, CDR2 YFSETQ. CDR3 sequence reads: CASSGGNNEQFF. In DNA, the CDR3 is TGCGCCAGCAGCGGGGGTAACAATGAGCAGTTCTTC.

This clone has a handful of counts. The V call is TRBV14, the J call TRBJ1-2; D not resolved. CDR1 is SGHDN, CDR2 FVKESK, per germline. Trimming removed 0 bases from V and 3 bases from J, with 5 bases in between. This CDR3 spans 13 amino acids. The CDR3 here is CASSQDLYYGYTF. The CDR3 DNA reads as TGTGCCAGCAGCCAAGATCTGTACTATGGCTACACCTTC.

The rearrangement uses TRBV2 and TRBJ2-3; 13 bases map to TRBD2. The CDR3 sequence is 17 residues long. Looked up from germline, CDR1 is SNHLY and CDR2 is FYNNEI. The ends lost 4 bases at V and 3 bases at J; junction bases unmatched: 7. The CDR3 nucleotides read TGTGCCAGCAGTGGGACTAGCGGGGGTATTGTGACAGATACGCAGTATTTT. Its protein product is CASSGTSGGIVTDTQYF.

In this sample, this clone turned up a few times. This chain joins TRBV5-1 and TRBJ1-2; 8 bases agree with TRBD1. The CDR3 spans 18 residues. Germline values: CDR1 SGHRS, CDR2 YFSETQ. Losses at the gene ends were 0 bases for V and 3 bases for J; bases not matched to a gene: 13. In DNA, the CDR3 is TGCGCCAGCAGCTTGGGTAGGACAGGGCCTCGGAGATACTATGGCTACACCTTC. This translates into CASSLGRTGPRRYYGYTF.